This T cell receptor (beta chain) emerged from a study of T cells in Graves' hyperthyroidism and ophthalmopathy (dated by TCRdb to the late 2010s). Study-level background: Peripheral blood was collected at initial diagnosis, before any treatment. After blood sampling, hyperthyroidism patients were treated with methimazole at a starting dose of 30 mg daily, and ophthalmopathy patients were treated with high-dose intravenous methylprednisolone. In roughly six Graves' hyperthyroidism patients, the study also compared T-cell repertoires from thyroid tissue with T-cell repertoires from blood. Prospective prediction of ophthalmopathy was tested in an independent validation cohort of under 20 hyperthyroidism patients and some 17 patients who later progressed to ophthalmopathy. A discovery cohort of roughly 100 patients, about 40 with Graves' ophthalmopathy and roughly 59 with stable Graves' hyperthyroidism, was used to find distinguishing TCR V-J signatures. The 75 to 100 discovery patients were divided at random into training and test sets in a 7:3 ratio. The paper reports TCR Vbeta CDR3 sequencing of about 140 peripheral blood samples: fewer than 50 ophthalmopathy, under 80 hyperthyroidism and approximately 17 progressor patients.

TCR beta CDR3 regions were amplified from RNA transcripts. The TCR CDR3 was subjected to a first round of RT-PCR using the HTBI primer set and the Qiagen OneStep RT-PCR kit. The libraries were constructed in a second round of multiplex PCR and then size-selected and purified. Libraries were sequenced paired-end with 100 bp reads on an Illumina HiSeq2000. The paper's processing steps were these. SOAPnuke was used to process the raw data, removing reads that contained adapters or uncalled bases, had a mean Phred below 15, or lacked an exact match to the constant primer or identifier. High-quality paired reads were merged using COPE v1.2.5, and each unique nucleotide sequence was defined as a clonotype. MiTCR v1.1 was used to align clonotypes to the IMGT TRBV, TRBD and TRBJ reference segments. Only V-J combinations with frequency above 0.0001, covering approximately 99% of repertoires, were analysed. A TCS score was defined as the ratio between F50 (clonal expansion) and ExV (chaos), using BLOSUM62-based TCRdist between CDR3 peptides within each V-J. Welch's t-statistics and random forest reduced around 520 V-J features to 13, which were used in a naive Bayes classifier (R e1071). The raw public data were reprocessed by TCRdb itself: fastp quality trimming at Q25, MiXCR clonotype calling, in-frame beta chains only. A single entry per CDR3 protein holds the most common genes and DNA from its merged rows. The V and J calls shown here were made by TCRdb, not taken from the authors' results. The sample table holds under 200,000 distinct CDR3 sequences, of which roughly 10% were seen once. The top ten clonotypes cover roughly a fifth of the sample.

The junction shows trimming of 5 bases on V and 5 bases on J, and the gene matches do not reach 11 bases of it. The CDR3, from cysteine to phenylalanine, totals 15 residues. The only DNA kept is the CDR3, 45 bases in frame from the first base. The CDR1 and CDR2 encoded by the germline V gene (reference sequence) are DFQATT and SNEGSKA. This clonotype has a count of ten or more. Its antigen has not been determined. The input lacks base qualities; no much larger clone sits a single base away. Hyperthyroidism patients were newly diagnosed, had a disease duration of under 2 months, and were aged 18 to 65 years. The study excluded patients with uncontrolled infections, other autoimmune diseases, pregnancy or lactation. Diagnoses were established on the basis of clinical symptoms, serum thyroxine and TRAb, thyroid ultrasound, and orbital computed tomography. For progressor patients, blood was drawn at the first diagnosis of hyperthyroidism, before any ophthalmopathy symptoms had appeared. PBMCs were separated from over 9 ml of fresh peripheral blood using Ficoll-Paque density gradient centrifugation. Progressor patients were initially diagnosed with Graves' hyperthyroidism and developed ophthalmopathy during follow-up. Total RNA was extracted using Trizol reagent, and RNA quality was assessed on an Agilent 2100 Bioanalyzer.

The full study reports these points: No statistical method was used to fix the sample size in advance, and group allocation was not hidden from the investigators. Ophthalmopathy was separated from stable hyperthyroidism by a 13 V-J signature model, with approximately 85% sensitivity and approximately 81% specificity obtained in cross-validation and 80%/75% obtained in testing. Most expanded thyroid clonotypes (frequency above 0.001) were also detected in blood, suggesting blood repertoires may reflect thyroid immune responses. During validation, the model predicted progression to ophthalmopathy a median of approximately 7 months ahead of onset, with roughly 65% sensitivity and 72% to 80% specificity.

The sample was blood. The clonotype comes from a young woman with Graves' hyperthyroidism that later progressed to Graves' ophthalmopathy. This receptor chain uses TRBV20-1 and TRBJ2-5, and TRBD2 aligns with 10 junction nucleotides. CDR3 reads: CSAQNLPGLAETQYF. DNA sequence: TGCAGTGCTCAGAACCTTCCGGGACTAGCGGAGACCCAGTACTTC.